This TCR beta chain was observed in a study of human T cells and chemical hapten exposure. The V gene's germline CDR1 is LGHNA and CDR2 YNFKEQ. V was pared by 0 bases and J by 4 bases, with 9 bases between. The CDR3 spans 14 residues. Study results and caveats: Expanded TCRs made up significantly more big CDR3 similarity clusters than controls did.

Attachment of unique molecular identifiers to individual cDNA molecules was performed in the library. TCRdb called the RACE reads again in MiXCR, with one record for every CDR3 protein. The sample records about 350,000 distinct CDR3 sequences, 5.5% being singletons. This clonotype was detected only a few times. The antigen is unknown. As for time point: pre-sensitization, week 0. The treatment was: therapeutic diphenylcyclopropenone sensitization with weekly scalp DPC. Blood collection took place prior to placing each patch test. From whole blood left unfractionated, total RNA was extracted. The clonotype originates from a woman aged 18-30 years with alopecia areata. Some clones in this sample may be carry-over from other donors' samples. The material was whole blood, obtained in connection with sensitization to the hapten diphenylcyclopropenone (DPC). The chain couples TRBV4-2 to TRBJ1-1, with no clear D. The CDR3 reads CASSQDRRTTEAFF. The CDR3 nucleotides read TGTGCCAGCAGCCAAGATCGTCGGACCACTGAAGCTTTCTTT.